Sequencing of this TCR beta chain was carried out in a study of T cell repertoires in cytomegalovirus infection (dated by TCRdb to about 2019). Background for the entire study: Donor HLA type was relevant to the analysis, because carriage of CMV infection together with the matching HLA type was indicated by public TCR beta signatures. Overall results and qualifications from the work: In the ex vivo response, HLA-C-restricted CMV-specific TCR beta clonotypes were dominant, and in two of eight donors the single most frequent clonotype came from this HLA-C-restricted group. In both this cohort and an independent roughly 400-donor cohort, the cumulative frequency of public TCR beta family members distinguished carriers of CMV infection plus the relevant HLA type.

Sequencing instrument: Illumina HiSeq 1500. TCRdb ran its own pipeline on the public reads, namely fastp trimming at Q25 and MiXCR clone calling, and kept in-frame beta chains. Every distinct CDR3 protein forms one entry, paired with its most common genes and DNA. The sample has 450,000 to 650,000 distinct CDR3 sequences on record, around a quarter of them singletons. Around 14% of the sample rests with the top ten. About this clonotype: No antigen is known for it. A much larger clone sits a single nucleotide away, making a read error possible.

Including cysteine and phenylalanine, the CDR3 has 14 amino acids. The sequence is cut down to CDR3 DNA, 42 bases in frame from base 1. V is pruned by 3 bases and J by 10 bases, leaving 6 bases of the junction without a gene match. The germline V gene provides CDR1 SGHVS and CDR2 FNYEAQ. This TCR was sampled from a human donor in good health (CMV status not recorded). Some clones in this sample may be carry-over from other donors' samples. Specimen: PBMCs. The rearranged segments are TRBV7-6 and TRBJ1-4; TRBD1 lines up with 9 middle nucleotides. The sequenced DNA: TGTGCCAGCAGCTTTGCGACAGGGGGAGTAAAACTGTTTTTT. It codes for CASSFATGGVKLFF.